A single sample gave rise to the 5 T cell receptor beta chains below, sequenced in a study of shared clonotypes between healthy human individuals. Using immunoSEQ multiplex PCR, the repertoire was profiled, and TCRdb retains in-frame clones only, with some absent. The sample has 2 million or so clones; 90% to 95% are singletons. Sample: naive CD4+ T cells sorted from blood. Subset reported: CD45RA+ positively selected. The source of these receptors is a young man in good health.

The CDR3 region has the DNA TGTGCCAGCAGTACGGGAAGTCGTCCTGAGCAGTTCTTC. The encoded protein is CASSTGSRPEQFF. The V and J genes are TRBV7-2 and TRBJ2-1; the D gene is possibly TRBD2 (5 bases). The CDR3 runs to 13 residues. Germline lookup yields CDR1 SGHTA and CDR2 FQGNSA. Trimming cost V 6 bases and J 9 bases, with 15 bases left between them.

The chain combines TRBV5-1 with TRBJ2-7; D possibly corresponds to TRBD1 (6 bases). Trimming cost V 1 base and J 1 base, with 15 bases left between them. This CDR3 has 16 amino acids. Per germline, CDR1 SGHRS and CDR2 YFSETQ. The CDR3, as DNA: TGCGCCAGCAGCTTGAGCCCCACAGGGCAATCCTACGAGCAGTACTTC. Its protein is CASSLSPTGQSYEQYF.

This clone was recorded once. This sample also contains other DNA sequences that code for the same CDR3. The gene calls are TRBV5-1 and TRBJ2-1, with no clear D. This CDR3 is built from 14 residues. CDR1 is SGHRS, CDR2 YFSETQ, per germline. Trimming removed 0 bases at V and 2 bases at J, with 6 bases between. CDR3 in amino acids: CASSLGSTYNEQFF. Written as DNA, the CDR3 is TGCGCCAGCAGCTTGGGCAGCACCTACAATGAGCAGTTCTTC.

The chain employs TRBV28 and TRBJ1-1; 7 nucleotides agree with TRBD1. This CDR3 has 14 amino acids. CDR1 MDHEN and CDR2 SYDVKM come from the germline V gene. The ends lost 5 bases at V and 4 bases at J; junction bases unmatched: 7. CDR3 nucleotide sequence: TGTGCCAGCAGTCCGGGACAGCGGGCCACTGAAGCTTTCTTT. This codes for CASSPGQRATEAFF.

The chain carries TRBV7-6 and TRBJ2-1, with D uncertain. Germline V CDR1 and CDR2: SGHVS, FNYEAQ. V gave up 4 bases and J gave up 2 bases, with 6 bases separating them. There are 13 residues in the CDR3. The CDR3 is CASSSDTYNEQFF. CDR3 coding DNA: TGTGCCAGCAGCTCCGACACCTACAATGAGCAGTTCTTC. Full variable domain (remainder filled in from reference TRBV7-6 and TRBJ2-1): GAGVSQSPRYKVTKRGQDVALRCDPISGHVSLYWYRQALGQGPEFLTYFNYEAQQDKSGLPNDRFSAERPEGSISTLTIQRTEQRDSAMYRCASSSDTYNEQFFGPGTRLTVL.